The 13 T cell receptor beta chains below all came from one sample that was sequenced in a study of radiation and T cells in renal cell carcinoma. The table came from immunoSEQ multiplex PCR; TCRdb's copy has only in-frame clones and leaves some out. The sample has some 20,000 clones, nearly 55% seen once; the top ten hold less than 25%. Regarding treatment: treatment-naive control, cytoreductive nephrectomy. The sequencing here drew on tumor tissue, taken from a patient whose treatment was nephrectomy without radiotherapy. The receptors here all came from a human donor with renal cell carcinoma.

This clone was recorded a few times. V is TRBV11-2 and J is TRBJ2-4; the D gene could be TRBD1 or TRBD2 (6 bases each). Germline-derived CDR1 and CDR2 are SGHAT and FQNNGV. V shed 4 bases and J shed 4 bases, with 20 bases lying between them. The length of the CDR3 is 17 residues. The CDR3 nucleotides are TGTGCCAGCAGCTCGCTAGATGAGGGGGGCCCGAAAAACATTCAGTACTTC. Translating gives CASSSLDEGGPKNIQYF. Variable domain in full (rest from reference TRBV11-2 and TRBJ2-4): EAGVAQSPRYKIIEKRQSVAFWCNPISGHATLYWYQQILGQGPKLLIQFQNNGVVDDSQLPKDRFSAERLKGVDSTLKIQPAKLEDSAVYLCASSSLDEGGPKNIQYFGAGTRLSVL.

This clone has a count of ten or more. The chain carries TRBV2 and TRBJ1-1, with a tentative D call TRBD1 (5 bases). CDR3 length: 15 residues. Germline CDR1 is SNHLY and CDR2 is FYNNEI. Trimming took 11 bases from V and 0 from J, leaving 19 bases between them. This CDR3 reads CASSFEGRMNTEAFF. CDR3 DNA: TGTGCCTCTTCCTTCGAGGGACGGATGAACACTGAAGCTTTCTTT.

Points on this clone: The DNA is omitted, as the CDR3 cannot be located on it reliably, and the CDR3 follows TCRdb's listing. The chain uses TRBV6-5 and TRBJ1-2. Inclusive of both ends, the CDR3 amounts to 15 amino acids. Germline V gives CDR1 MNHEY, CDR2 SVGAGI. The CDR3 region is CASSSSRAANYGYTF.

This clone was counted ten times or more. This chain uses TRBV4-3 with TRBJ2-4, with 9 bases aligning to TRBD2. The CDR3 runs to 16 residues. Germline-derived CDR1 and CDR2 are LGHNA and YSLEER. The V gene end was trimmed by 8 bases and the J gene end by 8 bases; junction bases not matched to a gene: 16. The CDR3 sequence: CASCPAGGRRVDIQYF. The CDR3 DNA sequence: TGCGCCAGCTGCCCAGCGGGGGGTCGGCGGGTAGACATTCAGTACTTC.

The chain carries TRBV9 and TRBJ2-2, with 10 nucleotides matching TRBD2. The CDR3 consists of 18 residues. The trim removed 0 bases at V and 0 bases at J, leaving 5 bases unmatched. Germline CDR1 is SGDLS and CDR2 is YYNGEE. The CDR3 DNA is TGTGCCAGCAGCGTAGAGGGTAGCGGGGGGCCGAACACCGGGGAGCTGTTTTTT. It codes for CASSVEGSGGPNTGELFF.

V and J are TRBV4-2 and TRBJ2-7; TRBD1 aligns across 8 bases. CDR1 LGHNA and CDR2 YNFKEQ come from the germline V gene. V lost 4 bases, J lost 11 bases, and 7 bases stayed unmatched. The CDR3 runs to 12 residues. The CDR3 loop is CASSLRTGPEYF. The CDR3 DNA reads as TGTGCCAGCAGCCTCCGGACAGGGCCGGAGTACTTC.

In its sample, this clone was seen a few times. The J gene is TRBJ1-6, the V gene TRBV9, with D unclear. Trimming took off 1 base at V and 7 bases at J, with 3 bases between the two ends. The germline CDR1 and CDR2 sequences are SGDLS and YYNGEE. There are 12 residues in the CDR3. The CDR3 DNA is TGTGCCAGCAGCGTAAAGAATTCACCCCTCCACTTT. This encodes CASSVKNSPLHF.

In this sample, this clone is medium-sized. The chain joins TRBV9 to TRBJ2-2; no clear D gene. Trimming left V 0 bases short and J 1 base short, with 4 bases between. CDR3 length: 14 residues. From germline, CDR1 is SGDLS and CDR2 YYNGEE. The CDR3 DNA reads as TGTGCCAGCAGCGTAGTAGGGAACACCGGGGAGCTGTTTTTT. Protein: CASSVVGNTGELFF.

This clone has only a few counts. The chain is built from TRBV19 and TRBJ1-4; D is uncertain. The CDR3 runs to 17 residues. Germline V gene lookup returns CDR1 LNHDA and CDR2 SQIVND (reference sequence). The V end lost 5 bases, the J end lost 0 bases, and 16 bases lay between the germline ends. The CDR3 sequence: CASSPQSTPATNEKLFF. Written as DNA, the CDR3 is TGTGCCAGTAGTCCCCAGTCGACACCTGCAACTAATGAAAAACTGTTTTTT. Full variable domain (remainder filled in from reference TRBV19 and TRBJ1-4): DGGITQSPKYLFRKEGQNVTLSCEQNLNHDAMYWYRQDPGQGLRLIYYSQIVNDFQKGDIAEGYSVSREKKESFPLTVTSAQKNPTAFYLCASSPQSTPATNEKLFFGSGTQLSVL.

The chain carries TRBV21-1 and TRBJ2-5; TRBD2 is the table's D call and was not checked against the DNA. TRBV21-1 corresponds to a pseudogene. The CDR3 has 15 amino acids. CDR3 in amino acids: CASSTSPGWKETQYF. CDR3 bases: TGTGCCAGCAGCACCTCCCCCGGGTGGAAAGAGACCCAGTACTTC.

V gene TRBV7-6 combines with J gene TRBJ2-7, with TRBD1 as a possible D gene (7 bases). CDR1 is SGHVS, CDR2 FNYEAQ, per germline. The V and J ends lost 4 bases and 5 bases respectively, with 18 bases between them. The CDR3 extends over 15 amino acids. Written as DNA, the CDR3 is TGTGCCAGCAGCTCAATCGACAGGGACTGGAACGAGCAGTACTTC. Protein sequence: CASSSIDRDWNEQYF.

The chain couples TRBV4-1 to TRBJ1-2; D is ambiguous. V lost 1 base and J 8 bases, leaving 14 bases between the germline ends. Per the germline V gene, CDR1 is MGHRA and CDR2 is YSYEKL. The CDR3 runs to 14 residues. The CDR3 reads CASSQVTSEIGYTF. CDR3 DNA sequence: TGCGCCAGCAGCCAAGTCACGAGCGAGATCGGCTACACCTTC.

This clone was observed a handful of times. The chain has TRBV30 and TRBJ2-3, with 10 positions matching TRBD2. The germline V gene has CDR1 GTSNPN and CDR2 SVGIG (reference sequence). The CDR3 length is 16 residues. V shed 7 bases, J shed 4 bases, and the junction held 14 bases outside the gene matches. The CDR3 protein is CAFWDFGTSVSDTQYF. CDR3 sequence (DNA): TGTGCCTTTTGGGATTTTGGGACTAGCGTGTCAGATACGCAGTATTTT.